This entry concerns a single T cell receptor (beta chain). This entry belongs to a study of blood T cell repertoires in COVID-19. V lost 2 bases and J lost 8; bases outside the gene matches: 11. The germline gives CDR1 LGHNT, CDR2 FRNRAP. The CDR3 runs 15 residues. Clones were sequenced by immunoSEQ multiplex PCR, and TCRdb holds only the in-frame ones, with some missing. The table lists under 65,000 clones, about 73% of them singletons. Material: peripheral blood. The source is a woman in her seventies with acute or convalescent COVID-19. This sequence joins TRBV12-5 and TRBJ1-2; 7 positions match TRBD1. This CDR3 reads CASGLPQGQTKGYTF. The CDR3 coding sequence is TGTGCTAGTGGTTTGCCGCAGGGACAGACAAAGGGCTACACCTTC.